Below are 14 T cell receptor beta chains sequenced from a single sample in a study of shared clonotypes between healthy human individuals. TCRdb's table, derived via immunoSEQ multiplex PCR, lists solely in-frame clones and lacks some. The profile shows about 490,000 clones, about 82% of them singletons. Input material: PBMCs. The source is a woman in her thirties or forties in good health. Some clones in this sample may be carry-over from other donors' samples.

The gene calls are TRBV29-1 and TRBJ2-3; a weak D match, TRBD1 (6 bases). V was pared by 6 bases and J by 6 bases, with 19 bases between. This CDR3 comprises 14 residues. CDR1 SQVTM and CDR2 ANQGSEA come from the germline V gene. In DNA form, the CDR3 reads TGCAGCGTCCGAGGGGGTGCCTCAGGGGATACGCAGTATTTT. This gives the protein CSVRGGASGDTQYF.

Turning to this clone: The limits of the CDR3 on the DNA are not certain, so only TCRdb's listed CDR3 is given. This chain connects TRBV28 to TRBJ2-5; the table calls TRBD2, which could not be checked here. Inclusive of both ends, the CDR3 amounts to 12 amino acids. The germline CDR1 and CDR2 sequences are MDHEN and SYDVKM. The CDR3 sequence: CASSSSSGAQYF.

V and J are TRBV29-1 and TRBJ2-1; 12 bases map to TRBD2. This CDR3 contains 14 residues. In germline, CDR1 is SQVTM, CDR2 ANQGSEA. Trimming cost V 3 bases and J 12 bases; bases outside gene matches: 9. The CDR3 DNA reads TGCAGCGTTGACGGACTAGCGGGACGGAACGGGCAGTTCTTC. As protein: CSVDGLAGRNGQFF.

This clone was found a few times. V usage is TRBV15 and J usage is TRBJ2-1; 7 positions agree with TRBD1. V dropped 0 bases and J dropped 9; count of bases not matched to a gene: 11. The CDR3 contains 16 residues. From germline, CDR1 is LNHNV and CDR2 YYDKDF (reference sequence). The CDR3 region is CATSRDLLDRTFEQFF. CDR3 sequence (DNA): TGTGCCACCAGCAGAGATCTACTGGACAGGACGTTTGAGCAGTTCTTC.

This clone was observed a handful of times. Here the CDR3 reads CASSGSRQGLNTEAFF. The CDR3 DNA is TGTGCCAGCAGTGGCTCCAGACAGGGCCTGAACACTGAAGCTTTCTTT. The chain combines TRBV2 with TRBJ1-1; 7 nucleotides match TRBD1. In germline, CDR1 is SNHLY, CDR2 FYNNEI. V lost 4 bases to trimming and J lost 0 bases; unmatched junction nucleotides: 8. The CDR3 is 16 residues long.

This clone has a handful of counts. J is TRBJ1-3 and V is TRBV2; D is uncertain. V shed 2 bases and J shed 0 bases, with 11 bases lying between them. The V gene's germline CDR1 is SNHLY and CDR2 FYNNEI. The CDR3 spans 16 residues. CDR3 sequence reads: CASSERVGYSGNTIYF. The CDR3 DNA reads as TGTGCCAGCAGTGAAAGGGTCGGGTACTCTGGAAACACCATATATTTT.

The CDR3 is CASIPAGTGVRNEQFF. The CDR3 nucleotides are TGTGCCAGCATTCCGGCAGGGACAGGGGTTCGGAATGAGCAGTTCTTC. The chain joins TRBV28 to TRBJ2-1, with 10 bases identical to TRBD1. The germline V gene has CDR1 MDHEN and CDR2 SYDVKM. This CDR3 spans 16 amino acids. V lost 7 bases, J lost 7 bases, and 13 bases stayed unmatched.

The rearrangement joins TRBV7-2 to TRBJ2-7; no clear D gene. Trimming pared 3 bases from V and 3 bases from J, leaving 6 bases between. The length of the CDR3 is 12 residues. CDR1 is SGHTA, CDR2 FQGNSA, per germline. In nucleotides, the CDR3 is TGTGCCAGCAGCTTTCTCATCTACGAGCAGTACTTC. The encoded protein is CASSFLIYEQYF.

A few counts support this clone. The V call is TRBV5-1, the J call TRBJ1-4; 10 bases agree with TRBD1. CDR1 and CDR2 from the germline V gene are SGHRS and YFSETQ. There are 16 residues in the CDR3. After removal of 9 bases from V and 0 bases from J, the junction contained 8 bases not matched to a gene. The CDR3 DNA is TGCGCCACCCGATCCGGGACAGGGGCAACTAATGAAAAACTGTTTTTT. This encodes CATRSGTGATNEKLFF. The whole variable domain, remainder taken from reference TRBV5-1 and TRBJ1-4, is KAGVTQTPRYLIKTRGQQVTLSCSPISGHRSVSWYQQTPGQGLQFLFEYFSETQRNKGNFPGRFSGRQFSNSRSEMNVSTLELGDSALYLCATRSGTGATNEKLFFGSGTQLSVL.

The sample holds a few counts of this clone. V and J are TRBV14 and TRBJ2-7; D assignment may be TRBD1 or TRBD2 (5 bases each). Germline loops: CDR1 SGHDN, CDR2 FVKESK. V was clipped by 4 bases and J by 2 bases, with 15 bases between them. CDR3 length: 15 residues. CDR3 sequence: CASSRLGWDAYEQYF. Here the CDR3 DNA reads TGTGCCAGCAGCCGGCTGGGATGGGACGCCTACGAGCAGTACTTC.

This chain links TRBV28 with TRBJ1-1, with D perhaps TRBD1 (5 bases). V dropped 5 bases and J dropped 0 bases, with 13 bases sitting between them. Per the germline V gene, CDR1 is MDHEN and CDR2 is SYDVKM. This CDR3 comprises 15 residues. CDR3 coding DNA: TGTGCCAGCAGTCCCCGGGGCGCCATGAACACTGAAGCTTTCTTT. The encoded protein is CASSPRGAMNTEAFF.

As for this clone: The same CDR3 also results from other DNA sequences found in this sample. This chain joins TRBV5-1 and TRBJ1-1; the D is unclear. Germline values: CDR1 SGHRS, CDR2 YFSETQ. The CDR3 covers 13 residues. Trimming left V 0 bases short and J 4 bases short, with 7 bases between. CDR3 DNA sequence: TGCGCCAGCAGCTTGGGGGGTGGCACTGAAGCTTTCTTT. This gives the protein CASSLGGGTEAFF.

The V call is TRBV10-3, the J call TRBJ2-1; 7 positions match TRBD2. This CDR3 is built from 13 residues. The ends lost 9 bases at V and 5 bases at J; junction bases unmatched: 7. CDR1 is ENHRY, CDR2 SYGVKD, per germline. The CDR3: CAITGLVDNEQFF. The CDR3 DNA sequence: TGTGCCATAACCGGACTAGTCGACAATGAGCAGTTCTTC.

The chain employs TRBV7-8 and TRBJ1-4, with TRBD1 as a possible D gene (6 bases). The V gene's germline CDR1 is SGHVS and CDR2 FQNEAQ. CDR3 length equals 15 residues. With 2 bases removed from V and 6 bases from J, the gap between germline ends came to 13 bases. The CDR3 sequence: CASSLTGRRDEKLFF. Written as DNA, the CDR3 is TGTGCCAGCAGCTTAACAGGGCGACGAGATGAAAAACTGTTTTTT.